This TCR beta chain comes out of a study of cytomegalovirus exposure and HLA in healthy donors. Study results and caveats: A highly shared variant cluster was judged a likely technical artifact. In a later analysis, a missense DCLRE1C variant was linked to TCR beta V- and J-gene trimming. Donors belonging to an Asian-associated ancestry cluster reportedly showed fewer N-insertions in productive TCRs than the roughly 680-donor mean, according to what a later analysis found.

Concerning this clone: Its antigen remains unidentified.

Everyone who donated was a healthy bone marrow donor. The V gene end was trimmed by 6 bases and the J gene end by 4 bases; junction bases not matched to a gene: 10. The germline CDR1 and CDR2 sequences are LNHDA and SQIVND (reference sequence). This CDR3 contains 15 residues. The PCR contained 60 Vbeta and 13 Jbeta primers. Produced via immunoSEQ multiplex PCR; TCRdb's table is partial and in-frame only. The sample lists fewer than 130,000 clones; about 73% were seen once. V usage is TRBV19 and J usage is TRBJ2-7, with 9 bases that match TRBD1. The specimen sequenced was PBMCs. This clonotype was sampled from a woman in her 30s in good health and CMV-seronegative. CDR3 residues: CASSPGQGMIYEQYF. The CDR3 nucleotides are TGTGCCAGTAGCCCTGGACAGGGGATGATATACGAGCAGTACTTC.